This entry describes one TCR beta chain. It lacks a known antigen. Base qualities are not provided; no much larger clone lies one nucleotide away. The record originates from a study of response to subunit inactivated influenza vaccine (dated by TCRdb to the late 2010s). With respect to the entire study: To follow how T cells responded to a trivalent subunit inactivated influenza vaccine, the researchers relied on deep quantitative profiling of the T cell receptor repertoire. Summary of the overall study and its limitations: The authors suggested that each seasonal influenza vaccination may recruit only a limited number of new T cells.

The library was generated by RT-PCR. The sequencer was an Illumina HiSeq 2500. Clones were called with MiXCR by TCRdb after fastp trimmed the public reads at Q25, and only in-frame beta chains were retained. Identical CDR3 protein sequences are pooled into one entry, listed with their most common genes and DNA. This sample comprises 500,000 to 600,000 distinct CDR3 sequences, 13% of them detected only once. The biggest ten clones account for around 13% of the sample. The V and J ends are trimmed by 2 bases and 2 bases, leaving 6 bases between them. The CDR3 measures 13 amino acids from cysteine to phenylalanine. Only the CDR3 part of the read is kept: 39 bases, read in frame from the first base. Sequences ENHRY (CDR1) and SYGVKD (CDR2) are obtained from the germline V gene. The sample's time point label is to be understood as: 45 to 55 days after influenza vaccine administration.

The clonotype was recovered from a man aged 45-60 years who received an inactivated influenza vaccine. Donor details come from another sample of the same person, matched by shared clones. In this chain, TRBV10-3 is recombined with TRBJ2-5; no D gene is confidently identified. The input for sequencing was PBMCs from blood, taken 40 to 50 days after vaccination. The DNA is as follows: TGTGCCATCAGTGAGCGACCGCAAGAGACCCAGTACTTC. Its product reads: CAISERPQETQYF.